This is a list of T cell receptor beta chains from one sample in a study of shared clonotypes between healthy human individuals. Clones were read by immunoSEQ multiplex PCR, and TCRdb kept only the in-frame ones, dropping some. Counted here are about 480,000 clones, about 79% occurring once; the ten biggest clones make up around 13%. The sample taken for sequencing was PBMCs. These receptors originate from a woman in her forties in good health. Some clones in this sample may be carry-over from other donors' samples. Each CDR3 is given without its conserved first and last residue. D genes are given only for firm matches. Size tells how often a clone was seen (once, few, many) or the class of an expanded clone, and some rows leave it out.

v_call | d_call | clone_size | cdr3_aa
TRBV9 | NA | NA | ASSVVARSSYNEQF
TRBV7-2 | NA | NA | ASSQRITGTEAF
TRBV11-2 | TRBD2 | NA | ASSLGLAGFYNEQF
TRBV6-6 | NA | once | ATSPVSTDTQY
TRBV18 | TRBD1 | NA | ASSPTTGDEKLF
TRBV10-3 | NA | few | AISDPAGRTTEAF
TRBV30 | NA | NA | AWSDYHRELF
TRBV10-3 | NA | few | AISESGRGNTIY
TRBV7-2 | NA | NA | ASSGGWTDTQY
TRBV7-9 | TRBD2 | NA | ASSSLAGGLNEQF
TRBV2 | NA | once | ASRFQETQY
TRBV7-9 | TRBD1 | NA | AGAEGQGRYEQY
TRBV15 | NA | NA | ATSRDTTYEQY
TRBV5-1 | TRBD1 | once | ASSLRTGNTGELF
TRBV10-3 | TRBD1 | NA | AISGSGRGIAGYT
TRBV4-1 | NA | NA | ASSQGGTLGEKLF
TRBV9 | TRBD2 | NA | ASSVGGTSDAETQY
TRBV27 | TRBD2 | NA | ASSRRGSGLAGNNEQF
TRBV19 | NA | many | ASSSGSYEQY
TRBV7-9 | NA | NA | ASSPWGATSSYEQY
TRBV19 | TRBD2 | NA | ASSISASGSPGTQY
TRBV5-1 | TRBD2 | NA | ASSLGLAGGRDTQY
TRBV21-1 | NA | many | ASSKGGKGSSGYEQY
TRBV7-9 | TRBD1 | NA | ASSRGDRVNTEAF
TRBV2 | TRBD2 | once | ASQLGLAGSYEQY
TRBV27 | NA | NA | ASTLRQGNTEAF
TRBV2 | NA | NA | ASKGGGDEKLF
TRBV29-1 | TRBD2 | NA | SVEDRTGSGRATDTQY
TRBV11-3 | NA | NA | ASSSQGGNSGELF
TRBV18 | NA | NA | ASSPQDSKVTGELF
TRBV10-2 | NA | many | ASRGTGTTNEKLF
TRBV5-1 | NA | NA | ASSPNSLGPKNIQY
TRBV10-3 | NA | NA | AHQRGTGSTDTQY
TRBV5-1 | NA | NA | ASSFTGSGANVLT
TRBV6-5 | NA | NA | ASRETYTGELF
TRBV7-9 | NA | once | ASSSRGTAQGETQY
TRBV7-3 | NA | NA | ASSLGEKAF
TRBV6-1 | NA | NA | ASSEPGGASSYEQY
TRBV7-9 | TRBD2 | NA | ASSSAGTSYNEQF
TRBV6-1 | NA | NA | ASSELAGTGGYT
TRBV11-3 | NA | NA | ASSPAQGNQETQY